This TCR beta chain stems from a study of radiotherapy plus CTLA-4 blockade in lung cancer. Study-level background: For 15% to 20% of patients, objective responses occurred, and approximately 30% had disease control.

Study-wide points: Expansion in blood of tumor-derived TCR clones was seen after radiotherapy plus ipilimumab.

For this clone: Its antigen is unidentified. The identical CDR3 is also encoded by other nucleotide sequences in the sample.

CDR3 size: 12 residues. The V end lost 4 bases, the J end lost 10 bases, and 8 bases lay between the germline ends. CDR1 is MNHNS, CDR2 SASEGT, per germline. Using immunoSEQ multiplex PCR, the repertoire was profiled, and TCRdb retains in-frame clones only, with some absent. The table shows 55,000 to 85,000 clones, with roughly 76% occurring only once. The specimen comprised peripheral blood, sampled from a patient treated with radiotherapy plus ipilimumab. The source of this sequence is a human donor with non-small cell lung cancer whose response to radiotherapy plus ipilimumab could not be evaluated. Some clones in this sample may be carry-over from other donors' samples. The chain has TRBV6-1 and TRBJ1-6; a possible D gene is TRBD1 (6 bases). The CDR3 DNA reads as TGTGCCAGCAGTGGGGGGGGCTCACCCCTCCACTTT. Translation: CASSGGGSPLHF.